This T cell receptor beta chain was captured by sequencing in a study of T cell repertoires in ileal Crohn's disease. About the research overall: Approximately 35% were active smokers at surgery; median disease duration was about 7.5 years.

About this clone itself: Its antigen is still unknown.

Adults with ileal or ileocolonic Crohn's disease and an indication for resection were eligible. Trimming pared 10 bases from V and 0 bases from J, leaving 22 bases between. This CDR3 region has 17 residues. Germline V gene lookup returns CDR1 SNHLY and CDR2 FYNNEI. The method was immunoSEQ multiplex PCR; TCRdb's version includes in-frame clones alone and lacks a portion of them. The repertoire holds over 9,000 clones, just over 75% seen once, with roughly 27% in the top ten. Whole-study results and caveats: Clonality above 26.8% at surgery always came with endoscopic recurrence. Active smokers at surgery had more clonal expansions than non-smokers.

The sample comprised ileal tissue. J is TRBJ2-1 and V is TRBV2, with D possibly matching TRBD2 (5 bases). The receptor was isolated from an adult with Crohn's disease. CDR3 sequence (DNA): TGTGCCACTAGGAAGAGAGCCGGTGGGAGCTCCTACAATGAGCAGTTCTTC. Translation gives CATRKRAGGSSYNEQFF.